These 31 T cell receptor beta chains came from one sample sequenced in a study of T cell responses to AZD1222 COVID-19 vaccine. Libraries were prepared by immunoSEQ multiplex PCR; TCRdb keeps only in-frame clonotypes and omits some of them. Of some 150,000 clones in the sample, roughly 92% were seen once. Sample: peripheral blood, taken on day 0 of AZD1222 vaccination. These receptors all come from an adult in good health.

The chain links TRBV6-2 or TRBV6-3 to TRBJ2-7; TRBD1 or TRBD2 may be the D gene (5 bases each). This CDR3 contains 12 residues. The germline gives CDR1 MNHEY, CDR2 SVGEGT. V shed 6 bases and J shed 3 bases, with 9 bases lying between them. DNA of the CDR3: TGTGCCAGCAGCGGGGCCCGCTACGAGCAGTACTTC. It translates to CASSGARYEQYF.

J is TRBJ1-4 and V is TRBV5-6; perhaps TRBD1 as D (5 bases). This CDR3 spans 16 amino acids. Germline CDR1 SGHDT, CDR2 YYEEEE. Trimming left V 3 bases short and J 3 bases short, with 15 bases between. DNA of the CDR3: TGTGCCAGCAGCTGGGGACCTTCATCAGCTAATGAAAAACTGTTTTTT. Translation gives CASSWGPSSANEKLFF.

This sequence joins TRBV7-8 and TRBJ1-1, with D possibly TRBD1 on 5 matching bases. Germline V gene lookup returns CDR1 SGHVS and CDR2 FQNEAQ. V was pared by 1 base and J by 10 bases, with 16 bases between. This CDR3 region has 14 residues. CDR3 protein: CASSLVPGDLGAFF. The CDR3 DNA reads TGTGCCAGCAGCTTAGTGCCGGGGGACCTGGGAGCTTTCTTT. Full variable domain (missing parts from reference TRBV7-8 and TRBJ1-1): GAGVSQSPRYKVAKRGQDVALRCDPISGHVSLFWYQQALGQGPEFLTYFQNEAQLDKSGLPSDRFFAERPEGSVSTLKIQRTQQEDSAVYLCASSLVPGDLGAFFGQGTRLTVV.

This chain links TRBV2 with TRBJ1-1; a possible D gene is TRBD1 (6 bases). CDR3 length equals 13 residues. V gave up 4 bases and J gave up 4 bases, with 10 bases separating them. Germline CDR1 and CDR2: SNHLY and FYNNEI. CDR3 sequence reads: CASSVRTVTEAFF. The CDR3 bases are TGTGCCAGCAGTGTCAGGACAGTCACTGAAGCTTTCTTT.

The chain has TRBV19 and TRBJ1-1, with D possibly matching TRBD1 (5 bases). Trimming removed 7 bases at V and 3 bases at J, with 12 bases between. Germline loops: CDR1 LNHDA, CDR2 SQIVND (reference sequence). The CDR3 has 13 amino acids. For the CDR3, the DNA is TGTGCCAGTACCCTAGGAGGGGACACTGAAGCTTTCTTT. The encoded protein is CASTLGGDTEAFF.

The rearrangement joins TRBV5-4 to TRBJ1-1; a possible D gene is TRBD1 (6 bases). Germline-derived CDR1 and CDR2 are SGHNT and YYREEE (reference sequence). Between the trimmed V and J ends, which lost 4 bases and 1 base, there was a span of 14 bases. The CDR3 covers 15 residues. CDR3 sequence reads: CASSNLGGANTEAFF. The DNA for the CDR3 is TGTGCCAGCAGCAACCTCGGGGGGGCGAACACTGAAGCTTTCTTT.

This sequence joins TRBV3-1 (or the pseudogene TRBV3-2) and TRBJ1-1; 7 bases agree with TRBD1. Germline loops: CDR1 LGHDT, CDR2 YNNKEL (reference sequence). The CDR3 consists of 15 residues. Losses at the gene ends were 4 bases for V and 1 base for J; bases not matched to a gene: 6. The CDR3 is CASSPSGGENTEAFF. DNA for the CDR3: TGTGCCAGCAGCCCGTCAGGGGGGGAGAACACTGAAGCTTTCTTT.

This clone appeared once. The chain has TRBV5-4 and TRBJ1-1, with D perhaps TRBD1 (5 bases). The CDR3 has 14 amino acids. V lost 1 base and J 5 bases, leaving 12 bases between the germline ends. Germline V lookup: CDR1 SGHNT, CDR2 YYREEE (reference sequence). The CDR3 DNA reads TGTGCCAGCAGCTTGCCGGGGCAAGGTACTGAAGCTTTCTTT. Protein: CASSLPGQGTEAFF.

The chain has TRBV25-1 and TRBJ2-3; D is possibly TRBD1 (5 bases). The V end was cut by 1 base, the J end by 2 bases, with 10 bases between. The CDR3 spans 15 residues. The germline V gene has CDR1 MGHDK and CDR2 SYGVNS. This CDR3 is CASSEFKGNTDTQYF. In nucleotides, the CDR3 is TGTGCCAGCAGTGAATTCAAGGGGAACACAGATACGCAGTATTTT.

The V call is TRBV6-5, the J call TRBJ1-1, with D possibly matching TRBD1 (6 bases). V was pared by 3 bases and J by 5 bases, with 13 bases between. Germline V CDR1 and CDR2: MNHEY, SVGAGI. CDR3 size: 14 residues. As DNA, the CDR3 is TGTGCCAGCAGTTATGGCAGGGGACGAACTGAAGCTTTCTTT. This encodes CASSYGRGRTEAFF.

The V call is TRBV15, the J call TRBJ1-1; no firm D call. V shed 1 base and J shed 0 bases, with 9 bases lying between them. The CDR3 is made up of 15 amino acids. Germline CDR1 and CDR2: LNHNV and YYDKDF (reference sequence). The CDR3 loop is CATSRGGGVNTEAFF. The CDR3 nucleotides are TGTGCCACCAGCAGAGGAGGCGGGGTGAACACTGAAGCTTTCTTT.

The table lists this clone with a count of one. The V call is TRBV28, the J call TRBJ2-7; 9 nucleotides align to TRBD1. Per germline, CDR1 MDHEN and CDR2 SYDVKM. V lost 4 bases and J lost 3; bases outside the gene matches: 4. This CDR3 is 14 amino acids long. The chain's CDR3 is CASSSGTGIYEQYF. The CDR3 DNA reads as TGTGCCAGCAGTTCCGGGACAGGGATCTACGAGCAGTACTTC.

CDR3 amino acids: CASSYRTRTDTQYF. The CDR3 DNA reads TGTGCCAGCAGCTATCGGACTCGCACAGATACGCAGTATTTT. The chain combines TRBV7-2 with TRBJ2-3, with D possibly matching TRBD2 (5 bases). CDR3 length: 14 amino acids. Germline V gene data show CDR1 as SGHTA and CDR2 as FQGNSA. The V end lost 4 bases, the J end lost 1 base, and 9 bases lay between the germline ends.

The chain recombines TRBV2 with TRBJ2-1, with TRBD2 matching over 8 bases. CDR3 size: 15 residues. CDR1 and CDR2 from the germline V gene are SNHLY and FYNNEI. V shed 4 bases and J 7 bases; nucleotides not matched to a gene: 9. The CDR3 coding sequence is TGTGCCAGCAGTGTGGGCCAGCGGGAGCGAAATGAGCAGTTCTTC. Amino acid sequence: CASSVGQRERNEQFF.

The V call is TRBV19, the J call TRBJ1-3; TRBD1 is a possible D gene (5 bases). The germline V and J ends were trimmed by 5 bases and 2 bases, with 19 bases remaining between them. Germline lookup yields CDR1 LNHDA and CDR2 SQIVND (reference sequence). CDR3 length: 17 residues. CDR3 sequence reads: CASSPRPGLITGNTIYF. CDR3 DNA: TGTGCCAGTAGTCCCCGCCCGGGGCTAATTACTGGAAACACCATATATTTT.

V usage is TRBV6-6 and J usage is TRBJ2-2; weak D call: TRBD1 (6 bases). Germline CDR1 and CDR2: MNHNY and SVGAGI (reference sequence). V was pared by 7 bases and J by 4 bases, with 16 bases between. This CDR3 is built from 15 residues. Here the CDR3 DNA reads TGTGCCAGCAACAAGCGGACAGATCGCACCGGGGAGCTGTTTTTT. This sequence encodes CASNKRTDRTGELFF.

In regard to this clone: At one of its ends the junction is not consistent with the germline gene, which may arise from a read error. Other DNA sequences in this specimen translate into the identical CDR3. The chain is built from TRBV7-6 and TRBJ2-1, with 13 bases matching TRBD2. Germline lookup yields CDR1 SGHVS and CDR2 FNYEAQ. The CDR3 is 21 residues long. As DNA, the CDR3 is TGTGCGAGCAGCGGCTGGACTAGCGGGAGCTCGGAACCCGCTAGCTACAATGAGCAGTTCTTC. Its protein is CASSGWTSGSSEPASYNEQFF.

This chain joins TRBV6-5 and TRBJ1-3; TRBD1 aligns across 8 bases. Germline loops: CDR1 MNHEY, CDR2 SVGAGI. V was pared by 7 bases and J by 6 bases, with 8 bases of the junction left unmatched. The CDR3 runs 14 residues. Written as DNA, the CDR3 is TGTGCCAGCACCCATGGGACAGGCAAAAACACCATATATTTT. Translating it yields CASTHGTGKNTIYF.

The chain employs TRBV6-5 and TRBJ1-6; D is ambiguous. V lost 2 bases and J 5 bases, leaving 7 bases between the germline ends. CDR1 is MNHEY and CDR2 is SVGAGI in the germline V gene. The CDR3 covers 14 residues. The CDR3 sequence is CASSYRDNNSPLHF. CDR3 in DNA: TGTGCCAGCAGTTACCGGGATAATAATTCACCCCTCCACTTT.

The chain is built from TRBV7-9 and TRBJ2-1; D not resolved. V was clipped by 6 bases and J by 4 bases, with 4 bases between them. This CDR3 is built from 11 residues. CDR1 and CDR2 from the germline V gene are SEHNR and FQNEAQ (reference sequence). CDR3 DNA: TGTGCCAGCAGATGGTACAATGAGCAGTTCTTC. This encodes CASRWYNEQFF.

V gene TRBV19 combines with J gene TRBJ1-3; no reliable D call. The germline V and J ends were trimmed by 5 bases and 7 bases, with 9 bases remaining between them. Germline loops: CDR1 LNHDA, CDR2 SQIVND (reference sequence). This CDR3 is built from 12 residues. CDR3 in DNA: TGTGCCAGTAGTGTTTCTTTTAACACCATATATTTT. As protein: CASSVSFNTIYF.

The chain is built from TRBV3-1 (or the pseudogene TRBV3-2) and TRBJ1-1; 10 bases align to TRBD1. V shed 8 bases, J shed 1 base, and the junction held 10 bases outside the gene matches. Looked up from germline, CDR1 is LGHDT and CDR2 is YNNKEL (reference sequence). There are 16 residues in the CDR3. CDR3 sequence: CASRPGQGIPNTEAFF. DNA of the CDR3: TGTGCCAGCCGTCCGGGACAGGGGATCCCGAACACTGAAGCTTTCTTT.

The chain links TRBV5-4 to TRBJ2-1, with TRBD2 identical over 13 bases. J gave up 9 bases and V 1 base, and 7 bases lay outside the gene matches. Germline CDR1 SGHNT, CDR2 YYREEE (reference sequence). The CDR3 totals 16 residues. CDR3 nucleotide sequence: TGTGCCAGCAGCTTGCCTGGACTAGCGGGAGTAAGTGAGCAGTTCTTC. Its protein is CASSLPGLAGVSEQFF.

This sequence joins TRBV5-1 and TRBJ2-7; D remains unclear. The CDR3 spans 15 residues. Germline CDR1 reads SGHRS; CDR2 reads YFSETQ. V lost 0 bases and J lost 2, with 12 bases in between. CDR3 loop: CASSLEGDRTYEQYF. CDR3 nucleotides: TGCGCCAGCAGCTTGGAGGGCGATCGTACCTACGAGCAGTACTTC.

This clone was counted a single time. The chain carries TRBV7-9 and TRBJ2-1, with TRBD1 matching 8 bases. J was trimmed by 8 bases and V by 5 bases; bases with no gene match: 8. This CDR3 spans 14 amino acids. Germline V gene data show CDR1 as SEHNR and CDR2 as FQNEAQ (reference sequence). Here the CDR3 reads CASSPKDRADEQFF. CDR3 nucleotide sequence: TGTGCCAGCAGCCCCAAGGACAGGGCCGATGAGCAGTTCTTC.

V is TRBV18 and J is TRBJ1-2; 8 positions match TRBD1. With 3 bases clipped from V and 8 bases from J, the junction kept 8 bases outside the gene matches. The CDR3 sequence is 14 residues long. Germline V lookup: CDR1 KGHSH, CDR2 LQKENI. This chain's CDR3 is CASSPGGQGGGYTF. The CDR3 bases are TGTGCCAGCTCACCGGGTGGACAGGGAGGAGGCTACACCTTC.

The chain couples TRBV5-4 to TRBJ2-2, with 9 nucleotides matching TRBD1. CDR1 is SGHNT, CDR2 YYREEE, per germline (reference sequence). CDR3 length equals 16 residues. The J segment lost 5 bases and the V segment lost 2 bases, leaving 7 bases of the junction unmatched. The chain's CDR3 is CASSLGGQGGTGELFF. In nucleotides, the CDR3 is TGTGCCAGCAGCTTAGGGGGACAGGGTGGAACCGGGGAGCTGTTTTTT.

This clone was observed a single time. The rearrangement uses TRBV5-1 and TRBJ2-3; 12 bases line up with TRBD2. This CDR3 has 15 residues. The trim removed 0 bases at V and 4 bases at J, leaving 0 bases unmatched. Germline CDR1 SGHRS, CDR2 YFSETQ. The CDR3 sequence: CASSLGLAGADTQYF. The CDR3 DNA sequence: TGCGCCAGCAGCTTGGGACTAGCGGGAGCAGATACGCAGTATTTT.

The chain carries TRBV6-6 and TRBJ2-4, with D tentatively TRBD1 or TRBD2 (6 bases each). Trimming pared 6 bases from V and 6 bases from J, leaving 18 bases between. The CDR3 is made up of 15 amino acids. Germline V lookup: CDR1 MNHNY, CDR2 SVGAGI (reference sequence). The chain's CDR3 is CASSPWGALSNIQYF. The CDR3 DNA reads TGTGCCAGCAGCCCTTGGGGGGCGCTGTCAAACATTCAGTACTTC.

This rearrangement joins TRBV11-2 to TRBJ2-7; 8 bases are shared with TRBD2. This CDR3 spans 14 amino acids. V lost 4 bases, J lost 3 bases, and 5 bases stayed unmatched. Per germline, CDR1 SGHAT and CDR2 FQNNGV. The CDR3 reads CASSSIGTSYEQYF. CDR3 sequence (DNA): TGTGCCAGCAGCTCCATCGGGACTAGCTACGAGCAGTACTTC.

This chain's CDR3 is CASSLRRRGQGANQPQHF. CDR3 in DNA: TGTGCCAGCAGCTTAAGGCGTAGGGGACAGGGGGCCAATCAGCCCCAGCATTTT. J is TRBJ1-5 and V is TRBV7-9, with 12 bases identical to TRBD1. CDR3 length equals 18 residues. J gave up 3 bases and V 2 bases, and 8 bases lay outside the gene matches. Germline V gene data show CDR1 as SEHNR and CDR2 as FQNEAQ (reference sequence).